The 25 T cell receptor beta chains presented below share a single source sample, sequenced in a study of cytomegalovirus exposure and HLA in healthy donors. Vbeta (60) and Jbeta (13) primers were used in the PCR. TCRdb's table, derived via immunoSEQ multiplex PCR, lists solely in-frame clones and lacks some. The data contain some 140,000 clones, more than 70% of them singletons. The source material was PBMCs. Every receptor here comes from a male donor in good health and CMV-seropositive.

The table lists this clone with a few counts. The chain combines TRBV6-6 with TRBJ2-3; D gene uncertain. The length of the CDR3 is 14 residues. Deletions cut 5 bases from V and 0 bases from J, with 9 bases between. The germline V gene has CDR1 MNHNY and CDR2 SVGAGI (reference sequence). CDR3 protein: CASSKLDSTDTQYF. The CDR3 DNA sequence: TGTGCCAGCAGTAAGCTAGATAGCACAGATACGCAGTATTTT.

The rearrangement links TRBV7-2 to TRBJ1-2; 9 bases map to TRBD1. Losses at the gene ends were 4 bases for V and 4 bases for J; bases not matched to a gene: 7. This CDR3 is built from 15 residues. Germline assignment: CDR1 SGHTA and CDR2 FQGNSA. The CDR3 DNA reads TGTGCCAGCAGCTCCGGACAGGGGAGGGCCTATGGCTACACCTTC. It specifies CASSSGQGRAYGYTF.

This chain connects TRBV19 to TRBJ2-2; 7 positions agree with TRBD1. This CDR3 region has 15 residues. The germline V gene has CDR1 LNHDA and CDR2 SQIVND (reference sequence). After removal of 6 bases from V and 6 bases from J, the junction contained 10 bases not matched to a gene. The CDR3 region has the DNA TGTGCCAGTAGCCTTATACAGGGGTCGGCCGGGGAGCTGTTTTTT. Translation: CASSLIQGSAGELFF.

The chain recombines TRBV7-9 with TRBJ2-2; D ambiguous. V lost 1 base and J 0 bases, leaving 9 bases between the germline ends. Germline lookup yields CDR1 SEHNR and CDR2 FQNEAQ (reference sequence). The CDR3 consists of 16 residues. The CDR3 coding sequence is TGTGCCAGCAGCTTAGTAGCAGCGACGAACACCGGGGAGCTGTTTTTT. It encodes CASSLVAATNTGELFF.

This clone was detected once. The chain has TRBV27 and TRBJ2-3, with 13 bases identical to TRBD2. This CDR3 region has 18 residues. Germline CDR1 reads MNHEY; CDR2 reads SMNVEV (reference sequence). V shed 5 bases, J shed 3 bases, and the junction held 11 bases outside the gene matches. The CDR3 is CASSLGLAGRLRTDTQYF. Written as DNA, the CDR3 is TGTGCCAGCAGTCTGGGACTAGCGGGGAGGTTGAGGACAGATACGCAGTATTTT.

CDR3 nucleotides: TGTGCCAGTAGTATAGTCGGGAGGTTGAACACTGAAGCTTTCTTT. Translating gives CASSIVGRLNTEAFF. The chain links TRBV19 to TRBJ1-1, with no clear D. Germline V gives CDR1 LNHDA, CDR2 SQIVND (reference sequence). V was clipped by 1 base and J by 0 bases, with 9 bases between them. The CDR3 is 15 amino acids.

This chain links TRBV4-3 with TRBJ2-7; D perhaps matches TRBD1 (5 bases). Germline CDR1 LGHNA, CDR2 YSLEER. The germline V and J ends were trimmed by 1 base and 0 bases, with 13 bases remaining between them. The CDR3 runs to 16 residues. The CDR3 reads CASSQGPGQFSYEQYF. The DNA of the CDR3 is TGCGCCAGCAGCCAAGGTCCAGGGCAGTTCTCCTACGAGCAGTACTTC.

The chain carries TRBV5-1 and TRBJ1-4; D may be TRBD1 (6 bases). This CDR3 comprises 17 residues. The V gene lost 2 bases and the J gene lost 3 bases, with 17 bases spanning the gap. Germline-derived CDR1 and CDR2 are SGHRS and YFSETQ. CDR3 amino acids: CASSLSPQGSSNEKLFF. The CDR3, as DNA: TGCGCCAGCAGCTTATCCCCACAGGGATCATCTAATGAAAAACTGTTTTTT.

This clone was detected only once. The rearrangement links TRBV28 to TRBJ2-5; the match to TRBD2 covers 10 bases. The CDR3 is 15 residues long. Per the germline V gene, CDR1 is MDHEN and CDR2 is SYDVKM. V dropped 5 bases and J dropped 2; count of bases not matched to a gene: 5. CDR3 nucleotide sequence: TGTGCCAGCAGTCGACGGACTAGCGGTCAAGAGACCCAGTACTTC. It translates to CASSRRTSGQETQYF.

The genes are TRBV5-1 and TRBJ1-4, with TRBD1 matching 7 bases. The germline gives CDR1 SGHRS, CDR2 YFSETQ. This CDR3 contains 15 residues. V trimming: 0 bases; J trimming: 6 bases; junction bases outside the gene matches: 5. In nucleotides, the CDR3 is TGCGCCAGCAGCTTGGCTAACCAGGGGGATGAAAAACTGTTTTTT. As protein: CASSLANQGDEKLFF. The full variable domain, in which reference TRBV5-1 and TRBJ1-4 provide the parts outside the CDR3, is KAGVTQTPRYLIKTRGQQVTLSCSPISGHRSVSWYQQTPGQGLQFLFEYFSETQRNKGNFPGRFSGRQFSNSRSEMNVSTLELGDSALYLCASSLANQGDEKLFFGSGTQLSVL.

This chain links TRBV7-2 with TRBJ2-2; no clear D gene. The germline V and J ends were trimmed by 4 bases and 6 bases, with 18 bases remaining between them. CDR1 is SGHTA and CDR2 is FQGNSA in the germline V gene. The CDR3 has 16 amino acids. For the CDR3, the DNA is TGTGCCAGCAGCTCCTACCCGACTGAGGTGGCCGGGGAGCTGTTTTTT. It encodes CASSSYPTEVAGELFF.

The CDR3 sequence is CASRDRGSTNEKLFF. The CDR3 region has the DNA TGTGCCAGCAGGGACAGGGGTTCAACTAATGAAAAACTGTTTTTT. The genes are TRBV27 and TRBJ1-4; 9 positions match TRBD1. J gave up 0 bases and V 6 bases, and 2 bases lay outside the gene matches. Germline CDR1 reads MNHEY; CDR2 reads SMNVEV (reference sequence). The length of the CDR3 is 15 residues.

This chain uses TRBV28 with TRBJ2-3; TRBD1 agrees at 7 bases. V lost 6 bases to trimming and J lost 3 bases; unmatched junction nucleotides: 3. The CDR3 contains 13 residues. Germline CDR1 is MDHEN and CDR2 is SYDVKM. The DNA of the CDR3 is TGTGCCAGCAGCGTACAGGGGACAGATACGCAGTATTTT. Amino acids: CASSVQGTDTQYF.

The rearrangement joins TRBV5-6 to TRBJ1-2, with TRBD1 matching 10 bases. The germline V gene has CDR1 SGHDT and CDR2 YYEEEE. CDR3 length: 16 amino acids. J was trimmed by 2 bases and V by 0 bases; bases with no gene match: 4. This CDR3 reads CASSLVATGGNYGYTF. The CDR3 DNA sequence: TGTGCCAGCAGCTTGGTTGCGACAGGGGGCAACTATGGCTACACCTTC. Together with reference TRBV5-6 and TRBJ1-2, the CDR3 gives the full variable domain: DAGVTQSPTHLIKTRGQQVTLRCSPKSGHDTVSWYQQALGQGPQFIFQYYEEEERQRGNFPDRFSGHQFPNYSSELNVNALLLGDSALYLCASSLVATGGNYGYTFGSGTRLTVV.

This clone was detected only once. The DNA of the CDR3 is TGTGCCAGCAGTGACGCTTCGACAATCGGTACTGAAGCTTTCTTT. It codes for CASSDASTIGTEAFF. The V and J genes are TRBV2 and TRBJ1-1; D remains ambiguous. CDR1 SNHLY and CDR2 FYNNEI come from the germline V gene. The CDR3 consists of 15 residues. V was clipped by 3 bases and J by 5 bases, with 16 bases between them.

The rearrangement links TRBV18 to TRBJ1-3; D gene uncertain. V was shortened by 2 bases and J by 3 bases, with 11 bases between the two germline ends. Germline assignment: CDR1 KGHSH and CDR2 LQKENI. The CDR3 spans 15 residues. CDR3 sequence (DNA): TGTGCCAGCTCACCATCGGAGACTCATGGAAACACCATATATTTT. It translates to CASSPSETHGNTIYF.

In this sample, this clone turned up a few times. J is TRBJ1-1 and V is TRBV5-1; D might be TRBD1 (5 bases). The germline V gene encodes CDR1 SGHRS and CDR2 YFSETQ. Trimming removed 4 bases from V and 1 base from J, with 11 bases in between. There are 14 residues in the CDR3. CDR3 nucleotide sequence: TGCGCCAGCAGCGGGGGACTTCCGAACACTGAAGCTTTCTTT. It translates to CASSGGLPNTEAFF.

V gene TRBV6-5 combines with J gene TRBJ1-6; 9 nucleotides agree with TRBD1. The CDR3 runs 15 residues. J was trimmed by 10 bases and V by 0 bases; bases with no gene match: 4. Germline V gene lookup returns CDR1 MNHEY and CDR2 SVGAGI. The CDR3 is CASSYSRTGDSPLHF. The DNA for the CDR3 is TGTGCCAGCAGTTACTCCCGGACAGGGGACTCACCCCTCCACTTT.

To note about this clone: One junction end does not reproduce the germline sequence, and a read error may be involved. The CDR3 DNA reads TGTGCCAGCAGTTCACGGACCGGGACTAGCGGGAGGCGGTACGAGCAGCACTTC. This translates into CASSSRTGTSGRRYEQHF. The gene calls are TRBV27 and TRBJ2-7; 15 bases match TRBD2. Germline CDR1 and CDR2: MNHEY and SMNVEV (reference sequence). This CDR3 spans 18 amino acids.

As for this clone: No conserved phenylalanine or tryptophan ends this CDR3, so it is likely a read error. The J gene is TRBJ2-7, the V gene TRBV29-1, with TRBD2 matching 11 bases. The V segment lost 4 bases and the J segment 3 bases; nucleotides outside the gene matches: 5. Germline CDR1 SQVTM, CDR2 ANQGSEA. This CDR3 is built from 14 residues. This chain's CDR3 is CSVVGLAAGYEQYL. The CDR3 DNA follows: TGCAGCGTTGTGGGACTAGCGGCGGGCTACGAGCAGTACCTC.

Concerning this clone itself: An end of the junction does not agree with germline; a read error may underlie this. The chain has TRBV7-7 and TRBJ2-7; 8 bases are a match to TRBD2. Germline V lookup: CDR1 SSHAT, CDR2 FNYEAQ (reference sequence). The CDR3 covers 15 residues. The CDR3 region has the DNA TGTGCTAGCAGCCCTGGACTAGCTCCGACCTACGAGCAGTACTTC. As protein: CASSPGLAPTYEQYF.

The chain recombines TRBV6-6 with TRBJ2-1, with 9 bases matching TRBD2. V lost 6 bases and J lost 5; bases outside the gene matches: 11. The CDR3 has 16 amino acids. Germline CDR1 and CDR2: MNHNY and SVGAGI (reference sequence). CDR3 sequence: CASREGSSGVDNEQFF. The CDR3 DNA reads TGTGCCAGCAGAGAGGGCTCTAGCGGGGTAGACAATGAGCAGTTCTTC.

The chain recombines TRBV5-6 with TRBJ1-5; perhaps TRBD1 as D (5 bases). Deletions cut 4 bases from V and 0 bases from J, with 20 bases between. Per germline, CDR1 SGHDT and CDR2 YYEEEE. The CDR3 is made up of 18 amino acids. This CDR3 reads CASSAGQGPYYSNQPQHF. The DNA for the CDR3 is TGTGCCAGCAGCGCCGGCCAGGGCCCTTATTATAGCAATCAGCCCCAGCATTTT.

The chain recombines TRBV10-3 with TRBJ2-3; no clear D. CDR1 and CDR2 from the germline V gene are ENHRY and SYGVKD. V was shortened by 3 bases and J by 5 bases, with 15 bases between the two germline ends. The CDR3 consists of 15 residues. The CDR3 protein is CAISDLRKVIDTQYF. Written as DNA, the CDR3 is TGTGCCATCAGTGATTTGCGGAAGGTGATAGATACGCAGTATTTT.

This sequence joins TRBV14 and TRBJ2-7; 9 nucleotides agree with TRBD1. The CDR3 loop spans 15 amino acids. Germline-derived CDR1 and CDR2 are SGHDN and FVKESK. The J segment lost 5 bases and the V segment lost 3 bases, leaving 8 bases of the junction unmatched. The CDR3 loop reads CASSQSGTGLHEQYF. CDR3 coding DNA: TGTGCCAGCAGCCAGTCCGGGACAGGGCTACACGAGCAGTACTTC.